The rows below give T cell receptor beta chains drawn from one sample of a study of T cells in Graves' hyperthyroidism and ophthalmopathy. In TCRdb, the multiplex PCR reads were re-called with MiXCR into one record per CDR3 protein. This sample yields 200,000 to 250,000 distinct CDR3 sequences, of which around 15% are seen a single time; 25% to 30% belongs to the top ten. The source material was blood. These receptors were taken from a woman under 30 with Graves' ophthalmopathy. The CDR3 runs from the conserved cysteine through the conserved F or W. Fields, in order: CDR3 DNA, CDR3 protein, clone size, D gene, J gene, V gene. The D gene is left open where the match is weak. Some rows mark clone size as missing; the rest say once, few, many or name a class of expanded clone.

TGCAGTGCTACCGGACAGGCCAATGAAGCTTTCTTT | CSATGQANEAFF | many | TRBD1 | TRBJ1-1 | TRBV20-1
TGTGCCATCAGAGTGGACAGCTACTATGGCTACACCTTC | CAIRVDSYYGYTF | many | - | TRBJ1-2 | TRBV10-3
TGTGCCAGCATTCGACAGGGTTCCTCTGAAAAACTGTTTTTT | CASIRQGSSEKLFF | many | TRBD1 | TRBJ1-4 | TRBV12-3/TRBV12-4
TGTGCCAGCAGTCTAGCGGGAGACCCCTACAATGAGCAGTTCTTC | CASSLAGDPYNEQFF | - | TRBD2 | TRBJ2-1 | TRBV12-3/TRBV12-4
TGTGCCAGCAGTTTATTTGGGCAGGGCAACTACAATGAGCAGTTCTTC | CASSLFGQGNYNEQFF | many | - | TRBJ2-1 | TRBV28
TGCAGTGCCGAACTTCGAGTAGCGGGAGTCGGGGTCAAAAACATTCAGTACTTC | CSAELRVAGVGVKNIQYF | many | TRBD2 | TRBJ2-4 | TRBV20-1
TGTGCCAGCAGCGTCTCGGGGACAGGGGAAGGCTACACCTTC | CASSVSGTGEGYTF | once | TRBD1 | TRBJ1-2 | TRBV9
TGTGCCAGCGCGGGACAGGGAGACACTGAAGCTTTCTTT | CASAGQGDTEAFF | - | TRBD1 | TRBJ1-1 | TRBV6-1
TGCAGTGCTAGAGTTGTCGGACTAGATAGGTACGAGCAGTACTTC | CSARVVGLDRYEQYF | many | TRBD2 | TRBJ2-7 | TRBV20-1
TGTGCCAGCCAAGCCGAGTTAGGAATCTCCTACGAGCAGTACTTC | CASQAELGISYEQYF | many | - | TRBJ2-7 | TRBV6-2/TRBV6-3
TGTGCCTGGAGGACAGGGGGCTGGAATGAGCAGTTCTTC | CAWRTGGWNEQFF | many | TRBD1 | TRBJ2-1 | TRBV30
TGCGCCAGCAGCCAAGTGCGTACCGGGCTTAGACCCCCAAGGCGAGGGGCTTTCTTT | CASSQVRTGLRPPRRGAFF | - | - | TRBJ1-1 | TRBV4-1
TGTGCCAGCAGTTTTACAGCGGGAGCGGGCAATGAGCAGTTCTTC | CASSFTAGAGNEQFF | many | TRBD2 | TRBJ2-1 | TRBV12-3/TRBV12-4
TGTGCCTGGAGTCGCTCCCCAGGGAGGACTGAAGCTTTCTTT | CAWSRSPGRTEAFF | many | - | TRBJ1-1 | TRBV30
TGTGCCAGCAGCTTAATAGCGGGAGGTCCCAGCTACGAGCAGTACTTC | CASSLIAGGPSYEQYF | many | TRBD2 | TRBJ2-7 | TRBV13
TGCAGTGCTAGAAGCAGCCAACACCCTCCTAACTATGGCTACACCTTC | CSARSSQHPPNYGYTF | many | - | TRBJ1-2 | TRBV20-1
TGTGCCAGCAGTTTAGGCGTGCGGGGGGCAGATACGCAGTATTTT | CASSLGVRGADTQYF | many | TRBD2 | TRBJ2-3 | TRBV12-3/TRBV12-4
TGTGCCACCGCGGGTGTCGGCAATGAGCAGTTCTTC | CATAGVGNEQFF | few | - | TRBJ2-1 | TRBV6-1
TGTGCCAGCAGCTCTAATAGGGGCTCTGGGGCCAACGTCCTGACTTTC | CASSSNRGSGANVLTF | many | - | TRBJ2-6 | TRBV7-9
TGTGCCAGCAGTGAATTATGGGGAGATGGCTACACCTTC | CASSELWGDGYTF | many | - | TRBJ1-2 | TRBV25-1
TGTGCCAGCAGCGGGGGGGCCGAGATACCAGATACGCAGTATTTT | CASSGGAEIPDTQYF | - | TRBD2 | TRBJ2-3 | TRBV2
TGTGCCAGCAGTACGGTGATGAACACTGAAGCTTTCTTT | CASSTVMNTEAFF | many | - | TRBJ1-1 | TRBV6-1
TGTGCCAGCAGTCAGGGGGCGCGGCTGAATGAAAAACTGTTTTTT | CASSQGARLNEKLFF | many | TRBD1 | TRBJ1-4 | TRBV28
TGTGCCAGCAGTTGGACAGGGGGCACTGAAGCTTTCTTT | CASSWTGGTEAFF | many | TRBD1 | TRBJ1-1 | TRBV12-3/TRBV12-4
TGTGCCAGCAGCTTGCATCCCCCTAGCGGGCCTCCCAGGTCCTACGAGCAGTACTTC | CASSLHPPSGPPRSYEQYF | - | TRBD2 | TRBJ2-7 | TRBV5-7
TGTGCCAGCAGCCCGCGACGGCTAGCTGGGGAAAAACTGTTTTTT | CASSPRRLAGEKLFF | many | - | TRBJ1-4 | TRBV7-9
TGTGCCAGCAGCCTGACAGCTAGCTCCTATAATTCACCCCTCCACTTT | CASSLTASSYNSPLHF | many | - | TRBJ1-6 | TRBV7-9
TGTGCCAGCAGCTGGGGGAGGTCCTATAATTCACCCCTCCACTTT | CASSWGRSYNSPLHF | - | - | TRBJ1-6 | TRBV5-4
TGTGCCAGCAAACATATACCGGGCGAGTACACAGATACGCAGTATTTT | CASKHIPGEYTDTQYF | many | - | TRBJ2-3 | TRBV2
TGTGCCACCAGCAGGGTGGCCCAGGAGACCCAGTACTTC | CATSRVAQETQYF | many | - | TRBJ2-5 | TRBV15
TGTGCCAGCAGACCGCTGGGGGGTTCAAACAATGAGCAGTTCTTC | CASRPLGGSNNEQFF | many | - | TRBJ2-1 | TRBV5-5
TGTGCCAGCAGTTTAAGTTTTACCTACGAGCAGTACTTC | CASSLSFTYEQYF | many | - | TRBJ2-7 | TRBV12-3/TRBV12-4
TGTGCCAGCAGCGCGGGACAGGGGAGCGGAGTGTTTGCCAAAAACATTCAGTACTTC | CASSAGQGSGVFAKNIQYF | many | TRBD1 | TRBJ2-4 | TRBV7-9
TGTGCCAGCAGGGAAAGAAGCATTCAGTACTTC | CASRERSIQYF | many | - | TRBJ2-4 | TRBV6-2/TRBV6-3
TGTGCCAGCAGTGGCCGCGAGACATCTGGGGCCAACGTCCTGACTTTC | CASSGRETSGANVLTF | many | - | TRBJ2-6 | TRBV2
TGTGCCAGCAGCGTGGGGGGAGCGAACACCGGGGAGCTGTTTTTT | CASSVGGANTGELFF | many | - | TRBJ2-2 | TRBV9
TGTGCCAGCGTTAGGGGCGCCGGGGAGCTGTTTTTT | CASVRGAGELFF | many | - | TRBJ2-2 | TRBV12-3/TRBV12-4
TGTGCCAGCAGCGAGACTAGCGGGAGCTATGAGCAGTTCTTC | CASSETSGSYEQFF | many | TRBD2 | TRBJ2-1 | TRBV12-3/TRBV12-4
TGTGCCAGCAGCCGAGGAGGGGGCGAAGCTTTCTTT | CASSRGGGEAFF | many | TRBD1 | TRBJ1-1 | TRBV7-9
TGTGCCAGCAACTCCCAGGGACAGGGGTTAGGCACTGAAGCTTTCTTT | CASNSQGQGLGTEAFF | many | TRBD1 | TRBJ1-1 | TRBV28
TGCGCCAGCAGTGACCGCAGGGTAGGGGAGACCCAGTACTTC | CASSDRRVGETQYF | many | - | TRBJ2-5 | TRBV10-2
TGTGCCAGCCAACCCGGCGGGGGGGCCGAGCAGTACTTC | CASQPGGGAEQYF | - | TRBD2 | TRBJ2-7 | TRBV28
TGTGCCAGCACCCCTTCGGCAGGGGTTTACCAGCCCCAGCATTTT | CASTPSAGVYQPQHF | many | - | TRBJ1-5 | TRBV27
TGTGCCAGCAGCGCGGACGGGACGACTGGAAACACCATATATTTT | CASSADGTTGNTIYF | - | - | TRBJ1-3 | TRBV6-1
TGTGCCAGCAGCCGCGGTCAGGGTCTCATGAACACTGAAGCTTTCTTT | CASSRGQGLMNTEAFF | many | - | TRBJ1-1 | TRBV7-9
TGTGCCAGCAACCCAACGGTGAGGACTAGCGGGGGGGCCTACACCGGGGAGCTGTTTTTT | CASNPTVRTSGGAYTGELFF | - | TRBD2 | TRBJ2-2 | TRBV28
TGCAGTGCTAGAGTTAGCCCGGCCCGCACAGATACGCAGTATTTT | CSARVSPARTDTQYF | many | - | TRBJ2-3 | TRBV20-1
TGTGCCAGCAGTTCTCTCGGGACAGCTGACGAGCAGTACTTC | CASSSLGTADEQYF | - | TRBD1 | TRBJ2-7 | TRBV28
TGTGCCAGCAGCTTGGGTGGGGCCAGACAGGAAGCTTTCTTT | CASSLGGARQEAFF | - | - | TRBJ1-1 | TRBV7-9
TGTGCCAGCAGCCCGTTGGGAGCTTCTAACTATGGCTACACCTTC | CASSPLGASNYGYTF | many | - | TRBJ1-2 | TRBV28
TGTGCCAGCAGCCCTATCGTCCCGGGACTAGCGGGGACGCAGTATTTT | CASSPIVPGLAGTQYF | many | TRBD2 | TRBJ2-3 | TRBV12-3/TRBV12-4
TGCAGTGCTAGACCGCCGGACAGGGGGCGCGGGACTGAAGCTTTCTTT | CSARPPDRGRGTEAFF | - | TRBD1 | TRBJ1-1 | TRBV20-1
TGTGCCAGCTCCCCTGGCGCGGGGCCCTACGAGCAGTACTTC | CASSPGAGPYEQYF | many | - | TRBJ2-7 | TRBV18
TGCGCCAGCAGCCAAAGATCTAGCGAGGAGGCAGATACGCAGTATTTT | CASSQRSSEEADTQYF | many | - | TRBJ2-3 | TRBV4-1
TGTGCCAGCAGCCAAGCATTAGCGGGCAATGAGCAGTTCTTC | CASSQALAGNEQFF | many | TRBD2 | TRBJ2-1 | TRBV14
TGTGCCAGTAGTAACCGTCCACTAGCGGGGGCCTACAATGAGCAGTTCTTC | CASSNRPLAGAYNEQFF | - | TRBD2 | TRBJ2-1 | TRBV19